Shown below are 13 T cell receptor beta chains from a single sample sequenced in a study of T cells in Graves' hyperthyroidism and ophthalmopathy (dated by TCRdb to about 2019). To prepare the library, multiplex PCR was applied. The sequencer listed for this sample is Illumina HiSeq 2000. TCR beta CDR3 regions were amplified from RNA transcripts. The TCR CDR3 was subjected to a first round of RT-PCR using the HTBI primer set and the Qiagen OneStep RT-PCR kit. In-frame beta chains were kept once TCRdb had trimmed the public reads at Q25 with fastp and called clones with MiXCR. Here each entry gathers all rows of one CDR3 protein and keeps the most common genes and DNA. The sample table holds about 740,000 distinct CDR3 sequences, of which 13% to 15% were seen once. 10% of the sample is in the top ten clones. The sample was blood. The receptors derive from a woman between 18 and 29 years old with Graves' hyperthyroidism.

The chain combines TRBV10-3 with TRBJ1-1; weak D call: TRBD1 (5 bases). The CDR3 extends over 14 amino acids. Trimming took 0 bases from V and 5 from J, leaving 10 bases between them. CDR1 is ENHRY and CDR2 is SYGVKD in the germline V gene. CDR3 in amino acids: CAISESQGRTEAFF. The DNA of the CDR3 is TGTGCCATCAGTGAGTCCCAGGGTAGGACTGAAGCTTTCTTT.

The chain recombines TRBV20-1 with TRBJ2-1, with D unclear. V gave up 3 bases and J gave up 10 bases, with 7 bases separating them. CDR1 is DFQATT and CDR2 is SNEGSKA in the germline V gene (reference sequence). CDR3 length equals 10 residues. The CDR3 DNA is TGCAGTGCTAGCCGCGGCGAGCAGTTCTTC. Protein sequence: CSASRGEQFF.

This clonotype was picked up a small number of times. The chain recombines TRBV7-9 with TRBJ2-1; D is undetermined. V lost 4 bases and J 7 bases, leaving 8 bases between the germline ends. The CDR3 length is 12 residues. Germline values: CDR1 SEHNR, CDR2 FQNEAQ (reference sequence). CDR3 DNA sequence: TGTGCCAGCAGCTATACAGAGAATGAGCAGTTCTTC. It encodes CASSYTENEQFF. Combining the CDR3 with reference TRBV7-9 and TRBJ2-1 gives the whole variable domain DTGVSQNPRHKITKRGQNVTFRCDPISEHNRLYWYRQTLGQGPEFLTYFQNEAQLEKSRLLSDRFSAERPKGSFSTLEIQRTEQGDSAMYLCASSYTENEQFFGPGTRLTVL.

Ten or more counts support this clonotype. This chain connects TRBV28 to TRBJ1-1, with a tentative D call TRBD1 (6 bases). V was trimmed by 8 bases and J by 0 bases, leaving 16 bases between them. Germline lookup yields CDR1 MDHEN and CDR2 SYDVKM. The CDR3 consists of 15 residues. The CDR3 region has the DNA TGTGCCAGCCAGGGGCCCGGGAGGCTGAACACTGAAGCTTTCTTT. This gives the protein CASQGPGRLNTEAFF. Based on the CDR3 plus reference TRBV28 and TRBJ1-1, the full variable domain is DVKVTQSSRYLVKRTGEKVFLECVQDMDHENMFWYRQDPGLGLRLIYFSYDVKMKEKGDIPEGYSVSREKKERFSLILESASTNQTSMYLCASQGPGRLNTEAFFGQGTRLTVV.

This clonotype was seen ten or more times. The V and J genes are TRBV28 and TRBJ2-7; D may be TRBD2 (5 bases). The CDR3 spans 15 residues. Germline V gives CDR1 MDHEN, CDR2 SYDVKM. Deletions cut 3 bases from V and 0 bases from J, with 12 bases between. This chain's CDR3 is CASSLFGGSSYEQYF. DNA of the CDR3: TGTGCCAGCAGTTTGTTTGGAGGTAGCTCCTACGAGCAGTACTTC.

This clonotype was recorded at least ten times. Here the CDR3 DNA reads TGCAGTGCTAGTCCCCCCGGACAGAACTACGAGCAGTACTTC. Its translation is CSASPPGQNYEQYF. The chain links TRBV20-1 to TRBJ2-7; D possibly corresponds to TRBD1 (6 bases). The CDR3 consists of 14 residues. Germline assignment: CDR1 DFQATT and CDR2 SNEGSKA (reference sequence). The ends were cut back, 3 bases at V and 3 bases at J, with 15 bases in the middle.

This clonotype has at least ten counts. The rearrangement uses TRBV24-1 and TRBJ1-5; 9 nucleotides line up with TRBD1. There are 15 residues in the CDR3. V was pared by 2 bases and J by 4 bases, with 2 bases of the junction left unmatched. Germline CDR1 KGHDR, CDR2 SFDVKD. This CDR3 reads CATSDSDRGNQPQHF. The CDR3 DNA reads as TGTGCCACCAGTGATTCGGACAGGGGTAATCAGCCCCAGCATTTT.

This clonotype was picked up a small number of times. V and J are TRBV7-9 and TRBJ2-1; TRBD2 is a possible D gene (5 bases). Germline V lookup: CDR1 SEHNR, CDR2 FQNEAQ (reference sequence). This CDR3 contains 17 residues. Trimming removed 1 base from V and 9 bases from J, with 22 bases in between. This CDR3 reads CASSLVFIGVRGREQFF. The CDR3 region has the DNA TGTGCCAGCAGCTTAGTGTTTATCGGGGTTCGCGGGCGTGAGCAGTTCTTC.

The table lists this clonotype with a few counts. This sequence joins TRBV27 and TRBJ2-1; D is unresolved. CDR3 size: 14 residues. Trimming pared 5 bases from V and 4 bases from J, leaving 12 bases between. In germline, CDR1 is MNHEY, CDR2 SMNVEV (reference sequence). In nucleotides, the CDR3 is TGTGCCAGCAGTCCAGCTTGGGTTTACAATGAGCAGTTCTTC. This codes for CASSPAWVYNEQFF.

This clonotype showed up just a few times. The chain recombines TRBV6-1 with TRBJ2-1; 8 positions agree with TRBD2. CDR1 and CDR2 (germline): MNHNS, SASEGT. The junction had 0 bases not matched to a gene; V was cut back by 2 bases and J by 0 bases. This CDR3 is built from 15 residues. CDR3: CASSELAGSYNEQFF. The CDR3 DNA reads as TGTGCCAGCAGTGAACTAGCGGGCTCCTACAATGAGCAGTTCTTC.

This clonotype has a handful of counts. The chain couples TRBV6-1 to TRBJ2-2, with D possibly being TRBD2 (5 bases). The germline gives CDR1 MNHNS, CDR2 SASEGT. Trimming pared 5 bases from V and 4 bases from J, leaving 11 bases between. The CDR3 length is 14 residues. The CDR3 sequence is CASSRAEFTGELFF. CDR3 coding DNA: TGTGCCAGCAGTAGAGCGGAGTTCACCGGGGAGCTGTTTTTT.

This clonotype was detected ten times or more. A much larger clone lies a single base off, so this may be a read error. The gene calls are TRBV6-2 or TRBV6-3 and TRBJ1-2; no clear D gene. V lost 0 bases and J 2 bases, leaving 4 bases between the germline ends. The length of the CDR3 is 13 residues. The germline V gene encodes CDR1 MNHEY and CDR2 SVGEGT. In nucleotides, the CDR3 is TGTGCCAGCAGTTACTCGGACAACTATGGCTACACCTTC. This codes for CASSYSDNYGYTF.

Comment on this clonotype: A read error may explain this, as a much larger clone is one base away. The CDR3 DNA follows: TGTGCCAGCAGCCTTGAGGGGGAGACTGAAGCTTTCTTT. It is translated as CASSLEGETEAFF. The chain joins TRBV5-8 to TRBJ1-1; TRBD1 is a possible D gene (6 bases). The V and J ends lost 4 bases and 5 bases respectively, with 12 bases between them. Germline CDR1 and CDR2: SGHTS and YDEGEE. CDR3 length: 13 residues.